This is a list of T cell receptor beta chains from one sample in a study of blood T cells in healthy people across ages. TCRdb analysed the 5' RACE reads with MiXCR anew, one entry per CDR3 protein. The table shows approximately 780,000 distinct CDR3 sequences, with 20% to 30% occurring only once. This same sample was also part of a study on T cells of mothers and their children.

Sample: blood. These receptors were taken from a boy younger than 18 in good health. CDR3s include the opening cysteine and the closing phenylalanine or tryptophan. Fields, in order: J gene, D gene, V gene, clone size, CDR3 DNA, CDR3 protein. A D gene is named only where the DNA matches it firmly. Not every row has a clone size; where given, it reads once, few, many or a size class.

>TRBJ1-5|.|TRBV12-3/TRBV12-4|.
TGTACCAGCAGTTTCAGCCCTGGAGATAGCAATCAGCCCCAGCATTTT
CTSSFSPGDSNQPQHF
>TRBJ2-3|TRBD2|TRBV20-1|.
TGCAGTGCTAGAGACCCTAGCGGGAGGGCCGCAGATACGCAGTATTTT
CSARDPSGRAADTQYF
>TRBJ2-6|TRBD2|TRBV12-3/TRBV12-4|.
TGTGCCAGCAGTTTAAACCTAGCGGGGGGGAGTGGGGCCAACGTCCTGACTTTC
CASSLNLAGGSGANVLTF
>TRBJ2-5|.|TRBV19|few
TGTGCCAGTACAGACACGTACCTAGAGACCCAGTACTTC
CASTDTYLETQYF
>TRBJ2-1|.|TRBV5-1|once
TGCGCCAGCAGCCCCAACCGGGACTCAAGCTCCTACAATGAGCAGTTCTTC
CASSPNRDSSSYNEQFF
>TRBJ1-5|.|TRBV6-6|few
TGTGCCAGCGCCAATGGGGGGCGTCAGCCCCAGCATTTT
CASANGGRQPQHF
>TRBJ2-1|.|TRBV20-1|.
TGCAGTGCTAATCCCCTTAATCAGTTTGGGGGCTACAATGAGCAGTTCTTC
CSANPLNQFGGYNEQFF
>TRBJ2-3|TRBD2|TRBV28|few
TGTGCCAGCAGTTTATATACGGGGGGGAGCACAGATACGCAGTATTTT
CASSLYTGGSTDTQYF
>TRBJ2-5|.|TRBV20-1|.
TGCAGTGCTGCTCGGAGGGAGCAGTACTTC
CSAARREQYF
>TRBJ2-7|TRBD1|TRBV5-4|.
TGTGCCAGCAGCACAGACAGGGCCTGGGGAGAGCAGTACTTC
CASSTDRAWGEQYF
>TRBJ2-3|.|TRBV3-1|few
TGTGCCAGCAGCCAAGAGGGGGCACTAGCGCTATCGACTAGCACAGATACGCAGTATTTT
CASSQEGALALSTSTDTQYF
>TRBJ1-3|.|TRBV30|few
TGTGCCTCGGGACGGTACTCTGGAAACACCATATATTTT
CASGRYSGNTIYF
>TRBJ2-7|.|TRBV20-1|few
TGCAGTGCCGCGCCCATGGCCCAGGAGCTCTACGAGCAGTACTTC
CSAAPMAQELYEQYF
>TRBJ2-5|.|TRBV3-1|many
TGTGCCAGCAGCCAAGATGCTAGCTCACTCAAGACCCAGTACTTC
CASSQDASSLKTQYF
>TRBJ1-4|TRBD1|TRBV20-1|few
TGCAGTGCTACAACGACAGGGCCGGTGGCTGAAAAACTGTTTTTT
CSATTTGPVAEKLFF
>TRBJ1-3|TRBD1|TRBV6-5|.
TGTGCCAGCAGTAGGGGACAGGTTGGAAACACCATATATTTT
CASSRGQVGNTIYF
>TRBJ1-1|.|TRBV28|.
TGTGCCAGCAGTACTCGGCTTGTAGCTTTCTTT
CASSTRLVAFF
>TRBJ1-6|.|TRBV27|.
TGTGCCAGCAGTTTATTATTCAGGGCCAACAATTCACCCCTCCACTTT
CASSLLFRANNSPLHF
>TRBJ2-7|.|TRBV20-1|few
TGCAGTGCCTACCCGAGAGGTAAAGGGAAATACGAGCAGTACTTC
CSAYPRGKGKYEQYF
>TRBJ2-2|.|TRBV7-7|.
TGTGCCAGCAGCCCCGGCAGGGGAAGCACCGGGGAGCTGTTTTTT
CASSPGRGSTGELFF
>TRBJ2-5|.|TRBV12-3/TRBV12-4|.
TGTGCCAGCAGTCGGGACCGGCCAGAGACCCAGTACTTC
CASSRDRPETQYF
>TRBJ2-1|.|TRBV6-6|few
TGTGCCAGCAGGTCTGCTAGGGATGGCAATGAGCAGTTCTTC
CASRSARDGNEQFF
>TRBJ1-2|TRBD1|TRBV12-3/TRBV12-4|.
TGTGCCAGCAGTCCTTCCCCGGGACAGGGGGCTGGCACTGGCTACACCTTC
CASSPSPGQGAGTGYTF
>TRBJ1-1|.|TRBV12-3/TRBV12-4|.
TGTGCCAGCAGTTTTCTCGGGGCAGGAGAATACGCTTTCTTT
CASSFLGAGEYAFF
>TRBJ1-4|TRBD1|TRBV5-5|.
TGTGCCAGCAGCCGAGGGGCACAGGGGGGGATAAAAGAAAAACTGTTTTTT
CASSRGAQGGIKEKLFF
>TRBJ2-5|TRBD1|TRBV3-1|few
TGTGCCAGCAGTTCGACGGACAGGGGATGGATGGAGACCCAGTACTTC
CASSSTDRGWMETQYF